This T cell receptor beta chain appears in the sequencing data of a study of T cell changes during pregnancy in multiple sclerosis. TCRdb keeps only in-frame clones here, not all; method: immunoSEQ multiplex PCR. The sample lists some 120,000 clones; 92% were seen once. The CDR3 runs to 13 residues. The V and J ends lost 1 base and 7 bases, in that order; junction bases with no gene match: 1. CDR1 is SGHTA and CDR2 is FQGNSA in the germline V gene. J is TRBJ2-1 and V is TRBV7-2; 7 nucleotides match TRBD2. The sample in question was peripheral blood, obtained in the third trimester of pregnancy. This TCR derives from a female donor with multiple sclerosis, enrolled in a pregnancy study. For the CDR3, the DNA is TGTGCCAGCAGCTTAGGAGCGGGAAATGAGCAGTTCTTC. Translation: CASSLGAGNEQFF. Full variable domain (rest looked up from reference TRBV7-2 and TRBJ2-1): GAGVSQSPSNKVTEKGKDVELRCDPISGHTALYWYRQSLGQGLEFLIYFQGNSAPDKSGLPSDRFSAERTGGSVSTLTIQRTQQEDSAVYLCASSLGAGNEQFFGPGTRLTVL.